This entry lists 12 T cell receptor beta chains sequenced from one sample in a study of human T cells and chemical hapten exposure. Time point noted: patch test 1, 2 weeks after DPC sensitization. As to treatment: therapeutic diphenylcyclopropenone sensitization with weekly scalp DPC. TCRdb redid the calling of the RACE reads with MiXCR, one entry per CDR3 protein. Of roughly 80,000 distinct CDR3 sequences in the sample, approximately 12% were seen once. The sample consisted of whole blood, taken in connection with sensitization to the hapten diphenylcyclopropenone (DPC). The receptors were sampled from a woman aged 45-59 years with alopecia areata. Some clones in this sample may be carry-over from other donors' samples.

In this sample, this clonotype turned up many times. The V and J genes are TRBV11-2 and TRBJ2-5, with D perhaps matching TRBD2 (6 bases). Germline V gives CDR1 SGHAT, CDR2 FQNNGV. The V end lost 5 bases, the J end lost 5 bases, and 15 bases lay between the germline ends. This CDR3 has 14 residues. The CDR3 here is CASSPSGLWETQYF. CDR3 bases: TGTGCCAGCAGCCCCTCAGGACTATGGGAGACCCAGTACTTC.

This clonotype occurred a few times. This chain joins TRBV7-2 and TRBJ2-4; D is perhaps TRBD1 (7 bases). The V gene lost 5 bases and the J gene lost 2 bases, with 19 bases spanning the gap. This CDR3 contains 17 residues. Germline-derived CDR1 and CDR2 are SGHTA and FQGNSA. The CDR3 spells CASSGNPRGRTKNIQYF. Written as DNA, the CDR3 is TGTGCCAGCAGCGGAAACCCCAGGGGGAGGACCAAAAACATTCAGTACTTC.

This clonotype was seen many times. The CDR3: CSVAGTSYEQYF. Here the CDR3 DNA reads TGCAGCGTTGCGGGGACCTCCTACGAGCAGTACTTC. This sequence joins TRBV29-1 and TRBJ2-7; TRBD1 or TRBD2 may be the D gene (5 bases each). V lost 4 bases and J 0 bases, leaving 7 bases between the germline ends. This CDR3 has 12 residues. The germline CDR1 and CDR2 sequences are SQVTM and ANQGSEA.

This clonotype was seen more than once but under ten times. In DNA form, the CDR3 reads TGTGCCAGCAGCCAGGACGGCTCCTACGAGCAGTACTTC. Protein sequence: CASSQDGSYEQYF. V usage is TRBV11-3 and J usage is TRBJ2-7; D unclear. CDR1 and CDR2 from the germline V gene are SGHNT and YENEEA. Trimming took 5 bases from V and 0 from J, leaving 8 bases between them. The CDR3 has 13 amino acids.

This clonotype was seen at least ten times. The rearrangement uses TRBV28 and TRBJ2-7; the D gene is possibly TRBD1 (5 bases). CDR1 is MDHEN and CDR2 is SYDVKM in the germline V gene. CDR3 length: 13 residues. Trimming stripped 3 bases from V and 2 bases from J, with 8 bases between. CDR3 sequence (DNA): TGTGCCAGCAGTTTGCCAGGGACCTACGAGCAGTACTTC. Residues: CASSLPGTYEQYF.

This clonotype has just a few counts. CDR3: CSARGRPTGPQHF. In nucleotides, the CDR3 is TGCAGTGCTAGGGGCAGGCCCACCGGGCCCCAGCATTTT. V usage is TRBV20-1 and J usage is TRBJ1-5; D ambiguous. V was trimmed by 3 bases and J by 9 bases, leaving 15 bases between them. The germline V gene encodes CDR1 DFQATT and CDR2 SNEGSKA (reference sequence). This CDR3 has 13 residues.

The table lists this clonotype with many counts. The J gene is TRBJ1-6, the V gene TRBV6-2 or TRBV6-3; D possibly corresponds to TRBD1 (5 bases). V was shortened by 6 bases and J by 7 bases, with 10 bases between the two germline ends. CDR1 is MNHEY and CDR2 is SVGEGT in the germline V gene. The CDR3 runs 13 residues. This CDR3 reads CASRVTVNSPLHF. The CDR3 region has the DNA TGTGCCAGCAGGGTGACAGTAAATTCACCCCTCCACTTT.

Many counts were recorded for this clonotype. CDR3 DNA: TGTGCCAGCAGCCCCGGACTAGCGGGCCGCTCTTACAATGAGCAGTTCTTC. Protein: CASSPGLAGRSYNEQFF. The chain combines TRBV3-1 with TRBJ2-1, with TRBD2 matching 11 bases. The junction had 9 bases not matched to a gene; V was cut back by 4 bases and J by 4 bases. The CDR3 sequence is 17 residues long. Germline V gene lookup returns CDR1 LGHDT and CDR2 YNNKEL (reference sequence).

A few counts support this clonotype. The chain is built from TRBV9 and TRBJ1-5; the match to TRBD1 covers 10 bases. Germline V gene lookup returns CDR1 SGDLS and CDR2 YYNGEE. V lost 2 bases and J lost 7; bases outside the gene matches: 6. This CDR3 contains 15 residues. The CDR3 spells CASSVTGGAGQPQHF. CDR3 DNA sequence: TGTGCCAGCAGCGTGACAGGGGGCGCGGGGCAGCCCCAGCATTTT.

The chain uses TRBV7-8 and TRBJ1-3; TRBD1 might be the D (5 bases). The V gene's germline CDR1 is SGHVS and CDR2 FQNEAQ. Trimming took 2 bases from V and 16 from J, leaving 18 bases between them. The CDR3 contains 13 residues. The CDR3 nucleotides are TGTGCCAGCAGCTTACTGGGTCGTCCCGGGGGTTATTTT. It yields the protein CASSLLGRPGGYF.

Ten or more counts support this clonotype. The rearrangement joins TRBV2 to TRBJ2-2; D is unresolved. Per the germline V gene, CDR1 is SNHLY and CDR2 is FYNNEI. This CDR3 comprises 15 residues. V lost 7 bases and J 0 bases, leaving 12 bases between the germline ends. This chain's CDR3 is CASTLGIPNTGELFF. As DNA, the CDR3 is TGTGCCAGCACTTTGGGGATCCCGAACACCGGGGAGCTGTTTTTT.

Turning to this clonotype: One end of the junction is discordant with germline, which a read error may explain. In DNA form, the CDR3 reads TGTGCTAGCAGCCAGGCGGGGTCGAACACCGGGGAGCTGTTTTTT. Translating it yields CASSQAGSNTGELFF. The chain uses TRBV7-7 and TRBJ2-2; TRBD2 is a possible D gene (6 bases). The CDR3 is 15 amino acids. Germline CDR1 and CDR2: SSHAT and FNYEAQ (reference sequence). The full variable domain, in which reference TRBV7-7 and TRBJ2-2 provide the parts outside the CDR3, is GAGVSQSPRYKVTKRGQDVTLRCDPISSHATLYWYQQALGQGPEFLTYFNYEAQPDKSGLPSDRFSAERPEGSISTLTIQRTEQRDSAMYRCASSQAGSNTGELFFGEGSRLTVL.